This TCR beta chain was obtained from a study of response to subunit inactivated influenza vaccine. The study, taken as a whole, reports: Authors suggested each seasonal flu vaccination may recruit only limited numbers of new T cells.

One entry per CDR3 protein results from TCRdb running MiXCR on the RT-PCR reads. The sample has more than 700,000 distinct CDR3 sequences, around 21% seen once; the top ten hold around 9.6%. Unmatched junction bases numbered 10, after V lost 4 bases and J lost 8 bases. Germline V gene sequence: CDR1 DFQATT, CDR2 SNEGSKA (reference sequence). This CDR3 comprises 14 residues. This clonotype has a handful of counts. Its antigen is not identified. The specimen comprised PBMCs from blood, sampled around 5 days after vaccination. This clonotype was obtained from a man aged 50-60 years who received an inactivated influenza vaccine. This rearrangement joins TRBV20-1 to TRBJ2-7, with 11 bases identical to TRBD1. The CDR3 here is CSAKTSGQGAKQYF. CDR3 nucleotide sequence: TGCAGTGCTAAGACATCTGGACAGGGGGCTAAGCAGTACTTC.